This T cell receptor beta chain emerged from a study of OX40 agonist ivuxolimab in advanced cancers. Study information: Averaging about 60 years in age, with a range of about 23 to 79, the cohort was 65% to 90% male. Whole-study results and caveats: Low normalized clonal expansion also occurred in some nonresponding patients. Clonal expansion by week 6 occurred in CD4+ and CD8+ blood T cells (at 0.1 to 3.0 mg/kg).

Some clones are missing from TCRdb's copy, which holds only in-frame ones; the method was immunoSEQ multiplex PCR. The sample holds about 69,000 clones, 60% to 85% seen once. This clone was counted between two and nine times. Antigen specificity is unknown. There are 14 residues in the CDR3. Germline CDR1 LNHDA, CDR2 SQIVND (reference sequence). V lost 4 bases to trimming and J lost 3 bases; unmatched junction nucleotides: 2. The receptor comes from an adult with an advanced solid tumor such as melanoma, head and neck, liver or kidney cancer. The sample consisted of CD4+ or CD8+ T cells sorted from blood, taken in a trial of the OX40 agonist ivuxolimab. The chain has TRBV19 and TRBJ1-4; TRBD1 matches 7 bases. CDR3 bases: TGTGCCAGTAGTAGGGGGACAGCTAATGAAAAACTGTTTTTT. Translating gives CASSRGTANEKLFF.